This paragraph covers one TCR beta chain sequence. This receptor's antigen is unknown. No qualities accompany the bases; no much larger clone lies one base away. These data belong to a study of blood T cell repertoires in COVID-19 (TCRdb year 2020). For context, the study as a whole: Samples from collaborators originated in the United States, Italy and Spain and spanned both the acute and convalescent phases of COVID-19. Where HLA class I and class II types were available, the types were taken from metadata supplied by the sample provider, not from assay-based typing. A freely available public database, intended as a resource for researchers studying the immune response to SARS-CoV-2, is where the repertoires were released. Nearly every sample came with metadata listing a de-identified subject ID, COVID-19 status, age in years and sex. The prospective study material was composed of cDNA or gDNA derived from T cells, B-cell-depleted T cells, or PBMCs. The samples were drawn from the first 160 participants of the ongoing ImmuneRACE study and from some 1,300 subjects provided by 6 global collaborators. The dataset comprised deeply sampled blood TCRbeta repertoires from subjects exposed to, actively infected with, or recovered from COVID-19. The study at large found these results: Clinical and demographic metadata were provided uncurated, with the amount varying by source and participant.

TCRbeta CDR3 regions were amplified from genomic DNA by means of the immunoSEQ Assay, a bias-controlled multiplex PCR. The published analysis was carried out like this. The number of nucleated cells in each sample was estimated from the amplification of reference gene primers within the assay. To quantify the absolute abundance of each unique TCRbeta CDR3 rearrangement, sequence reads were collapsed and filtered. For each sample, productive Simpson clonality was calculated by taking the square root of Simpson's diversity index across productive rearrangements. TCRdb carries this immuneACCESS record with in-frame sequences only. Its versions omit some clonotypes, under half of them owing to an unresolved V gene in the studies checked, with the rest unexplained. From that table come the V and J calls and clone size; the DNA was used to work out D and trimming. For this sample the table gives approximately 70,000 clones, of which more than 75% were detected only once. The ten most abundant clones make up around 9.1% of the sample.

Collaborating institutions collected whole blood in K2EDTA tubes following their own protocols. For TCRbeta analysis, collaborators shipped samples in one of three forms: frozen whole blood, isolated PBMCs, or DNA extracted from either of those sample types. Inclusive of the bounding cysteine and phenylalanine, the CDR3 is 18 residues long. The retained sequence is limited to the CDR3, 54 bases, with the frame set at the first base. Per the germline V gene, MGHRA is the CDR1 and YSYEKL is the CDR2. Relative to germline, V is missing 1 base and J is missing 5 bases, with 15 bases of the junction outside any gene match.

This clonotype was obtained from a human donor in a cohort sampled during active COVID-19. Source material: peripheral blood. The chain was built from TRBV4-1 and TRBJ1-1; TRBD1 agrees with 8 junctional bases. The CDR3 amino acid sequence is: CASSQGFHRGMSLTEAFF. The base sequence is TGCGCCAGCAGCCAAGGGTTTCACAGGGGGATGAGTTTGACTGAAGCTTTCTTT.